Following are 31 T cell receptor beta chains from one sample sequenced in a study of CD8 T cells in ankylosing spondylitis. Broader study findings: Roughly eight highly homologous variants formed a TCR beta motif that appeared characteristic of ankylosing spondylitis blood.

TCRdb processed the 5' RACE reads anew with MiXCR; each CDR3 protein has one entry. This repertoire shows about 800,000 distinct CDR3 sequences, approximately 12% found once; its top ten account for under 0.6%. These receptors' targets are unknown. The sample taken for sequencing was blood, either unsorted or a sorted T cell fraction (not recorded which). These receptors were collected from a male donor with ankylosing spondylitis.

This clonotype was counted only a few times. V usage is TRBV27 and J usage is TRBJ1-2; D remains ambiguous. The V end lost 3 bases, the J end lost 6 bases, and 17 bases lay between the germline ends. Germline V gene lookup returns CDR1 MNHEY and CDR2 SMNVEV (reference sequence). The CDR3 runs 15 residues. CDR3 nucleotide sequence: TGTGCCAGCAGTTTGAGGACCGGACCGAGGGATGGCTACACCTTC. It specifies CASSLRTGPRDGYTF.

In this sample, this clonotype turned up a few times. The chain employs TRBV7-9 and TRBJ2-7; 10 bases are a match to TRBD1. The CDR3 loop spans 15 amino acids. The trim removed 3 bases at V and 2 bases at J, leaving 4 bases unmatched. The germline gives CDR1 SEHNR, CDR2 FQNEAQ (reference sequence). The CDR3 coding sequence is TGTGCCAGCAGCTTCGGACAGGGGGTTACCTACGAGCAGTACTTC. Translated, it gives CASSFGQGVTYEQYF.

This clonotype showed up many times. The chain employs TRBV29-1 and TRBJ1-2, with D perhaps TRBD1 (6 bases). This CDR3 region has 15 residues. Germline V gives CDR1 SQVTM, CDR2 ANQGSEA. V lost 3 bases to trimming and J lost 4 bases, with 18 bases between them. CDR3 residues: CSVEGAWGRVYGYTF. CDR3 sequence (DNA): TGCAGCGTTGAGGGGGCTTGGGGGCGCGTCTATGGCTACACCTTC. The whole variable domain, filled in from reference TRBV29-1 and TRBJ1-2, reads SAVISQKPSRDICQRGTSLTIQCQVDSQVTMMFWYRQQPGQSLTLIATANQGSEATYESGFVIDKFPISRPNLTFSTLTVSNMSPEDSSIYLCSVEGAWGRVYGYTFGSGTRLTVV.

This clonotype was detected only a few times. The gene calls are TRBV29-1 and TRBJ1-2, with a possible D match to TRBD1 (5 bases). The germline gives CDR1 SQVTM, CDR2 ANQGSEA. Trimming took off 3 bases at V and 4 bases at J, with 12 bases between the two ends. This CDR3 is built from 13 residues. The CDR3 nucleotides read TGCAGCGTTGATAAAGTCGGGGGCTATGGCTACACCTTC. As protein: CSVDKVGGYGYTF.

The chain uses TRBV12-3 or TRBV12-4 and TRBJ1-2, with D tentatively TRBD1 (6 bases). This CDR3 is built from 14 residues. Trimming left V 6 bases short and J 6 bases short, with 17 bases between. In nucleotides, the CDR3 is TGTGCCAGCAGCCACAGGGAGGGAGCTGATGGCTACACCTTC. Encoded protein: CASSHREGADGYTF.

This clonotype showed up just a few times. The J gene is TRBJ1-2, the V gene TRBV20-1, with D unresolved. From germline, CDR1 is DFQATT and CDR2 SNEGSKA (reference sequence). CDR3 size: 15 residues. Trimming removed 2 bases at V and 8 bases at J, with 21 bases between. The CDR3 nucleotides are TGCAGTGCTAGAAGTTCCCGACCTCTCCAGACGGGCTACACCTTC. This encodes CSARSSRPLQTGYTF.

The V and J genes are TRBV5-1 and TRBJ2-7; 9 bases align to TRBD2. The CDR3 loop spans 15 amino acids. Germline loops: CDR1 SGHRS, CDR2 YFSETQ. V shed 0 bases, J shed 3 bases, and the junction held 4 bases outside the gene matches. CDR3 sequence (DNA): TGCGCCAGCAGCTTGGGAGGGACTAGCAACTACGAGCAGTACTTC. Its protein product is CASSLGGTSNYEQYF.

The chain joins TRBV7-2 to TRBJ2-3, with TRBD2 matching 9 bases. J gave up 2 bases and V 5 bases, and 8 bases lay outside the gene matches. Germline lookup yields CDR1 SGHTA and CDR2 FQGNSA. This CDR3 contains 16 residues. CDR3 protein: CASSKQAGGLTDTQYF. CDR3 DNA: TGTGCCAGCAGCAAACAAGCGGGAGGCCTCACAGATACGCAGTATTTT.

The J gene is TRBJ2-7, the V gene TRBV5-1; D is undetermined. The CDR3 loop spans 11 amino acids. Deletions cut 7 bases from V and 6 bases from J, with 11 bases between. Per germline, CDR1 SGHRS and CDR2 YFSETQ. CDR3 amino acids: CASSVAGEQYF. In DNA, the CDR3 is TGCGCCAGCTCAGTTGCCGGCGAGCAGTACTTC.

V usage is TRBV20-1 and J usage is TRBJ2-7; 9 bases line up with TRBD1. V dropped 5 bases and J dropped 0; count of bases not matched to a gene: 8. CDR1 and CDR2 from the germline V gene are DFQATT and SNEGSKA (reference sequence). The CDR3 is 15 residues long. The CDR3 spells CSAQGDRASSYEQYF. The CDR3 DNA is TGCAGTGCTCAAGGGGACAGGGCCAGCTCCTACGAGCAGTACTTC.

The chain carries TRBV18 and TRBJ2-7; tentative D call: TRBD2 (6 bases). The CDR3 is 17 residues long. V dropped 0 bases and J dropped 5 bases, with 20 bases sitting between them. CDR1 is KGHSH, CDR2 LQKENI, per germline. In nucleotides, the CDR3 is TGTGCCAGCTCACCACCGAGAATGCGGCGGGAAACTGACGAGCAGTACTTC. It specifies CASSPPRMRRETDEQYF.

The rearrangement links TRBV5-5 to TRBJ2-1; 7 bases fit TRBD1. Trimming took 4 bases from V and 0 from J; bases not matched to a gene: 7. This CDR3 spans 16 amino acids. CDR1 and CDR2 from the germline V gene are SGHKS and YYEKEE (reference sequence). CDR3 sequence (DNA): TGTGCCAGCAGCCCTGGACAGGTTAGCTCCTACAATGAGCAGTTCTTC. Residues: CASSPGQVSSYNEQFF.

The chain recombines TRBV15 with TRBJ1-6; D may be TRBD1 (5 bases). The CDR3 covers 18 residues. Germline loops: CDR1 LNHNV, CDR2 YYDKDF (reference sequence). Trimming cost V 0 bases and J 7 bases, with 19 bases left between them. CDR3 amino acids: CATSRDLAGQSRNSPLHF. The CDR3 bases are TGTGCCACCAGCAGAGATCTGGCAGGGCAGTCGAGGAATTCACCCCTCCACTTT.

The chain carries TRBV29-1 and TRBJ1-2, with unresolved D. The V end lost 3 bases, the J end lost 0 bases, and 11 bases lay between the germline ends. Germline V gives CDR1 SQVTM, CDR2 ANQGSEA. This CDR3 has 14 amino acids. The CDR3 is CSVDPSGPNYGYTF. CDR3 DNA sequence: TGCAGCGTTGATCCCTCCGGACCTAACTATGGCTACACCTTC.

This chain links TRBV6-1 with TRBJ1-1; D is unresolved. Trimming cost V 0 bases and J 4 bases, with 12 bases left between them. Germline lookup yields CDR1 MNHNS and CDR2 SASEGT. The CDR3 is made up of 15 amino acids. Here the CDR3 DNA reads TGTGCCAGCAGTGAAGCAGGAGGAATATCCACTGAAGCTTTCTTT. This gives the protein CASSEAGGISTEAFF.

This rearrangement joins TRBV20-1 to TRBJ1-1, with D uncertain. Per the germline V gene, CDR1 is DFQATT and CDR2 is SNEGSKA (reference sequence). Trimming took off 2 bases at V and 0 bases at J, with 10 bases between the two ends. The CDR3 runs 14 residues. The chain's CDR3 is CSARFLLLNTEAFF. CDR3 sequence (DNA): TGCAGTGCTAGATTTTTGCTATTGAACACTGAAGCTTTCTTT.

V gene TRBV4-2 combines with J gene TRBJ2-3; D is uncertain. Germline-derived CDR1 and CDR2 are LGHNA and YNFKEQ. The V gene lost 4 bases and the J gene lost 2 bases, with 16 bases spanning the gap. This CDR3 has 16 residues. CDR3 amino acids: CASSRTSESATDTQYF. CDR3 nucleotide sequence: TGTGCCAGCAGCCGGACGAGCGAGAGCGCCACAGATACGCAGTATTTT.

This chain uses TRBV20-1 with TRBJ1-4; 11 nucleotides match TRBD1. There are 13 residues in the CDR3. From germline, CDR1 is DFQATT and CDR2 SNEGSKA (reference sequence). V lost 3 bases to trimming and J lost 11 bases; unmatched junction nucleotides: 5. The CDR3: CSAREGTGGKLFF. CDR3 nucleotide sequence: TGCAGTGCTAGGGAAGGGACAGGGGGGAAACTGTTTTTT.

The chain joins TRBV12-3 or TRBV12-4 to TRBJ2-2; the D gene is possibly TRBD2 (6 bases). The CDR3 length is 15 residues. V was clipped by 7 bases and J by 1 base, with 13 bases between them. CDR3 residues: CASMGGLRNTGELFF. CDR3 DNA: TGTGCCAGCATGGGGGGTTTGAGGAACACCGGGGAGCTGTTTTTT.

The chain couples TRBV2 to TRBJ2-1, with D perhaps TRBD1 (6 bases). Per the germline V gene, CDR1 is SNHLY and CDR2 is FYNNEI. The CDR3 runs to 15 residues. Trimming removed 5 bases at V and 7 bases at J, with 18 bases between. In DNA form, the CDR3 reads TGTGCCAGCAGTCCTCTCCGAGGGGACATTAATGAGCAGTTCTTC. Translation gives CASSPLRGDINEQFF.

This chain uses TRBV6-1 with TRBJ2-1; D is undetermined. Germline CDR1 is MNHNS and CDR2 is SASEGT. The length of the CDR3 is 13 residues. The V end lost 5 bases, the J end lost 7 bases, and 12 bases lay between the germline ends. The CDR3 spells CASSRPLPNEQFF. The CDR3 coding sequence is TGTGCCAGCAGTCGACCCCTTCCAAATGAGCAGTTCTTC.

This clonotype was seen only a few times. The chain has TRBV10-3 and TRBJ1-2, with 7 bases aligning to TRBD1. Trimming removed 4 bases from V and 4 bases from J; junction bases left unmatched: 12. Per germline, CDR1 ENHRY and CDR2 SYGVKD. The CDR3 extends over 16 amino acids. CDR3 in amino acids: CAISGDETGRVYGYTF. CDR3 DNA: TGTGCCATCAGTGGGGATGAGACAGGGCGAGTCTATGGCTACACCTTC.

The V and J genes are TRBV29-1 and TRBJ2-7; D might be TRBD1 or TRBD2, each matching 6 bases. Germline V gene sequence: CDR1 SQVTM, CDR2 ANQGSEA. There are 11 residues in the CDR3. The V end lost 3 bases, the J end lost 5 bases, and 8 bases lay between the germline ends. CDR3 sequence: CSVDGGHEQYF. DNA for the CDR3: TGCAGCGTTGACGGGGGCCACGAGCAGTACTTC.

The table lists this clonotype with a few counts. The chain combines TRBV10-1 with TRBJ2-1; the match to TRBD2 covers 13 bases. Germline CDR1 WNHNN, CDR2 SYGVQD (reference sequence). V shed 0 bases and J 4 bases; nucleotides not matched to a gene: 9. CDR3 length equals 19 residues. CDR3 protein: CASSESNSGLAGIYNEQFF. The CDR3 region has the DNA TGCGCCAGCAGTGAGTCAAATTCGGGACTAGCGGGGATTTACAATGAGCAGTTCTTC.

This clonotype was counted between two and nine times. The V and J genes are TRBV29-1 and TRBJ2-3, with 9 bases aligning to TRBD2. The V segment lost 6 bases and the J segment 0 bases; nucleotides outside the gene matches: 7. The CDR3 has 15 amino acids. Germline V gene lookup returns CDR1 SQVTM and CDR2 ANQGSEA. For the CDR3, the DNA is TGCAGCGTCATCTTTAGCGGGGGTAGCACAGATACGCAGTATTTT. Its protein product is CSVIFSGGSTDTQYF.

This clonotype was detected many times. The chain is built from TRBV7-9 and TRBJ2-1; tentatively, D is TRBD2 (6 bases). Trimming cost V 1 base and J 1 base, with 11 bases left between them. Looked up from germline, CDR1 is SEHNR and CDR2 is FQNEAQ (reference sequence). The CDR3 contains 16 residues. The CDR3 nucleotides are TGTGCCAGCAGCTTAGGGGGCGGGAAGTCCTACAATGAGCAGTTCTTC. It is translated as CASSLGGGKSYNEQFF.

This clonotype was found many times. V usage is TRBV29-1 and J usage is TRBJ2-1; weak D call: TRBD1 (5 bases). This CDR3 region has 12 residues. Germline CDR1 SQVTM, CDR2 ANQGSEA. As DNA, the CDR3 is TGCCAGGTTTGGGGCCCATCTAATGAGCAGTTCTTC. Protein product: CQVWGPSNEQFF.

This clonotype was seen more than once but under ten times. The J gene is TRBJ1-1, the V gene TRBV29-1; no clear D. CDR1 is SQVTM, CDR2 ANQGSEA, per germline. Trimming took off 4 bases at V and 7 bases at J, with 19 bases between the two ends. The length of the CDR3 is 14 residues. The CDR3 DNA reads TGCAGCGTTGCCTTACGGGCGCCGACTAATGAAGCTTTCTTT. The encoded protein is CSVALRAPTNEAFF.

The CDR3 DNA is TGTGCCAGCAGGGGTGGACTTTACGAGCAGTACTTC. As protein: CASRGGLYEQYF. V is TRBV7-9 and J is TRBJ2-7; weak D call: TRBD2 (5 bases). The V gene lost 6 bases and the J gene lost 4 bases, with 10 bases spanning the gap. Germline CDR1 reads SEHNR; CDR2 reads FQNEAQ (reference sequence). The CDR3 runs to 12 residues.

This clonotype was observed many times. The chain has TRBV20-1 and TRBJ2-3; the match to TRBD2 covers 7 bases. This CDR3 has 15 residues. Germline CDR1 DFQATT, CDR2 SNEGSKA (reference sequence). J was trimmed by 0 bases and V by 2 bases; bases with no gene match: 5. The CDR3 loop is CSARTLTSSTDTQYF. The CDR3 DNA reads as TGCAGTGCTAGAACCTTGACTAGCAGCACAGATACGCAGTATTTT.

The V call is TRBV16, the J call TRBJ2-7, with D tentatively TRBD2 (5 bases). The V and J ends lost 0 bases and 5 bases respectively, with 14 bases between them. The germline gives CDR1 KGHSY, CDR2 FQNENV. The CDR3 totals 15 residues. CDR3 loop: CASSQSGRGMHEQYF. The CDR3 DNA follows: TGTGCCAGCAGCCAATCGGGGAGAGGAATGCACGAGCAGTACTTC. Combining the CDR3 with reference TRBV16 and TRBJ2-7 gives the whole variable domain GEEVAQTPKHLVRGEGQKAKLYCAPIKGHSYVFWYQQVLKNEFKFLISFQNENVFDETGMPKERFSAKCLPNSPCSLEIQATKLEDSAVYFCASSQSGRGMHEQYFGPGTRLTVT.